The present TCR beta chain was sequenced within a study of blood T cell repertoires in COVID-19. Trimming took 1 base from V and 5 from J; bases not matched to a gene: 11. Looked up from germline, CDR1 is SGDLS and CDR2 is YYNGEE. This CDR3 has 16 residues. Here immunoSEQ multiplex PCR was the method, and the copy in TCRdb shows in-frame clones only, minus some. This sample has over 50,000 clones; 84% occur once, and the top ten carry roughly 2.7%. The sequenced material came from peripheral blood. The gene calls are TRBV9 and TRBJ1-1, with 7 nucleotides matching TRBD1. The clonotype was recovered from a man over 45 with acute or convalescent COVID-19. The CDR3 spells CASSVSPGQGGTEAFF. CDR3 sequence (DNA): TGTGCCAGCAGCGTAAGCCCCGGCCAGGGGGGTACTGAAGCTTTCTTT.